This T cell receptor (beta chain) is drawn from a study of blood T cells in healthy people across ages. Study in general: With template switching, about one barcoded beta molecule was captured per two T cells. General study results and limits: Roughly linear age-related decline in beta diversity appeared, significant by age about 37.

Each sample had at least 7 million PBMCs isolated. Remarks on this clonotype: Its specificity is not known.

Through a sample-barcoded 5' primer and a J-beta primer mix, a second PCR was run for roughly 6 to 11 cycles. A 12-random-nucleotide template-switch adaptor tagged each cDNA molecule. TCRdb re-called the 5' RACE reads with MiXCR, one entry per CDR3 protein. Of 380,000 or so distinct CDR3 sequences listed, about half are singletons. The receptor's source is a man aged 60 to 75 in good health. Specimen: blood.

The CDR3 nucleotides read TGTGCCAGCAGCTTAAGGGAGCGGGGGCGGGATGGCTACACCTTC. Amino acids: CASSLRERGRDGYTF. The V and J genes are TRBV7-2 and TRBJ1-2; weak D call: TRBD1 (6 bases). V was trimmed by 2 bases and J by 6 bases, leaving 16 bases between them. Germline CDR1 reads SGHTA; CDR2 reads FQGNSA. This CDR3 comprises 15 residues.